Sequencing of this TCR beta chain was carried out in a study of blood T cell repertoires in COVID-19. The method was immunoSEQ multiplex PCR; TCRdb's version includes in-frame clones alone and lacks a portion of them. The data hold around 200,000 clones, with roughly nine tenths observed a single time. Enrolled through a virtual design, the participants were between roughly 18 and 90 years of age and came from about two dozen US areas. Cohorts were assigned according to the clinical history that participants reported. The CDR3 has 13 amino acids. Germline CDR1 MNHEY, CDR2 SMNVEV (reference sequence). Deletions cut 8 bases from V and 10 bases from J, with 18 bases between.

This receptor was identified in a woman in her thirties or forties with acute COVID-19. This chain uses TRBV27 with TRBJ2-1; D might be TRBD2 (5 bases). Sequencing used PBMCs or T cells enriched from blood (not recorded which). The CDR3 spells CASRGPLRSEQFF. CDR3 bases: TGTGCCAGCCGAGGGCCCCTCAGGTCCGAGCAGTTCTTC.